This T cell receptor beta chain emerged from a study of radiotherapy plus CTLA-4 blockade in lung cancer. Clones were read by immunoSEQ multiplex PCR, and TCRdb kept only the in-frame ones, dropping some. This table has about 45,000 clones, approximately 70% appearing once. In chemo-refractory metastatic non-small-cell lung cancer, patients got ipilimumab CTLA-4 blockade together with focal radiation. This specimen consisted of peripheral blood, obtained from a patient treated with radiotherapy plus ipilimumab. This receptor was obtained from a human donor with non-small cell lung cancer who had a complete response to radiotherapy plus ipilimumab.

The DNA for the CDR3 is TGCGCCAGCACCCCTGGCCCATGGACTAGCGCGAGGGAGACCCAGTACTTC. This codes for CASTPGPWTSARETQYF. J is TRBJ2-5 and V is TRBV5-1; 9 bases line up with TRBD2. Unmatched junction bases numbered 17, after V lost 6 bases and J lost 5 bases. The CDR3 spans 17 residues. Germline lookup yields CDR1 SGHRS and CDR2 YFSETQ.